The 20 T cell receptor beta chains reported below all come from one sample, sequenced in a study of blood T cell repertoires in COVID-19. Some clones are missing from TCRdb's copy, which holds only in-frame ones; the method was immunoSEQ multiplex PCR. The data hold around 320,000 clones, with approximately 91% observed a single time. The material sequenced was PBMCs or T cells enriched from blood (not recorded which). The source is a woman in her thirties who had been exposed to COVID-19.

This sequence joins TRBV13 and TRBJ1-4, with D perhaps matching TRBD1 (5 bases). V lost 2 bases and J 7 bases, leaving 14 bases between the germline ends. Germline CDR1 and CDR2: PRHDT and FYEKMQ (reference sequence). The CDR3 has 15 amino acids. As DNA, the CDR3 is TGTGCCAGCAGCTTAAGATGGCAGGGTAGTGAAAAACTGTTTTTT. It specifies CASSLRWQGSEKLFF.

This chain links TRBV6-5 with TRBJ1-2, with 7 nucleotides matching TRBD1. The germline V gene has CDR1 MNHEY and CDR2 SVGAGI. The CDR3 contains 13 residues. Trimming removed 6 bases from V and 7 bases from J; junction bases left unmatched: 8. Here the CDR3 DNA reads TGTGCCAGCAGCCGAGGGGGCGCGGGTGGCTACACCTTC. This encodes CASSRGGAGGYTF.

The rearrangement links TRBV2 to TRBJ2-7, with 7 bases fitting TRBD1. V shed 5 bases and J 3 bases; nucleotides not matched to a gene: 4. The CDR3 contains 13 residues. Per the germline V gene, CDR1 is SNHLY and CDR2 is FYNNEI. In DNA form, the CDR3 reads TGTGCCAGCAGTCGTGACAGGGACTACGAGCAGTACTTC. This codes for CASSRDRDYEQYF.

This chain's CDR3 is CASSRGGSGTDTQYF. In DNA, the CDR3 is TGTGCCAGCAGCCGGGGGGGGTCTGGCACAGATACGCAGTATTTT. V usage is TRBV7-2 and J usage is TRBJ2-3; TRBD2 matches at 8 bases. Germline-derived CDR1 and CDR2 are SGHTA and FQGNSA. Unmatched junction bases numbered 5, after V lost 5 bases and J lost 1 base. The CDR3 runs 15 residues.

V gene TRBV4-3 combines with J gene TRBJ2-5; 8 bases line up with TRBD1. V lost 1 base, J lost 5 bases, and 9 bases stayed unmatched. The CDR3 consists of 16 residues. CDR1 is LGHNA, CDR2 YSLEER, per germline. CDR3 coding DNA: TGCGCCAGCAGCCAAGGTCCGGGACAGGAAGAGGAGACCCAGTACTTC. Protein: CASSQGPGQEEETQYF.

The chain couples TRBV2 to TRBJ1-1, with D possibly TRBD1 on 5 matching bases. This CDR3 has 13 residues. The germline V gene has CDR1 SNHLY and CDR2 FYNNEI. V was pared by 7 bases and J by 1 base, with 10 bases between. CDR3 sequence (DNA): TGTGCCAGCAACCGAGACAGGAACACTGAAGCTTTCTTT. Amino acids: CASNRDRNTEAFF. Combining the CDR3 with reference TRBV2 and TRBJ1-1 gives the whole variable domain EPEVTQTPSHQVTQMGQEVILRCVPISNHLYFYWYRQILGQKVEFLVSFYNNEISEKSEIFDDQFSVERPDGSNFTLKIRSTKLEDSAMYFCASNRDRNTEAFFGQGTRLTVV.

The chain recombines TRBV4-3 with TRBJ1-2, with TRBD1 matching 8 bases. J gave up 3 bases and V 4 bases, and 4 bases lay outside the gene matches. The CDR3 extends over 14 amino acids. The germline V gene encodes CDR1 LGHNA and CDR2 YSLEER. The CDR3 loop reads CASSPGQGYYGYTF. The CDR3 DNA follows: TGCGCCAGCAGCCCTGGACAGGGTTACTATGGCTACACCTTC.

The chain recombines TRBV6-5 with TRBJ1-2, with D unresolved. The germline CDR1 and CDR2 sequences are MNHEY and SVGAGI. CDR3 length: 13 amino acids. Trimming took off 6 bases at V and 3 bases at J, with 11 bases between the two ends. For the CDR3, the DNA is TGTGCCAGCAGCCCCCGGGAACACTATGGCTACACCTTC. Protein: CASSPREHYGYTF.

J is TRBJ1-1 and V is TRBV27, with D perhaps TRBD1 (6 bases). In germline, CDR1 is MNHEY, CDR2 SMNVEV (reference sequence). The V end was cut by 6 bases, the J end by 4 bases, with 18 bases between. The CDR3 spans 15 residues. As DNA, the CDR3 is TGTGCCAGCAGCCCCTCCCAGGGGTGGGGCACTGAAGCTTTCTTT. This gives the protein CASSPSQGWGTEAFF.

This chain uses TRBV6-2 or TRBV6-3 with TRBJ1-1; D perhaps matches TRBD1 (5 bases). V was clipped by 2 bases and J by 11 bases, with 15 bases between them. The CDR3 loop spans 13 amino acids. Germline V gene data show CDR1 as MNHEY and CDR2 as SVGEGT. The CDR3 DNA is TGTGCCAGCAGTTACGGCGGAGGGACGGACGCTTTCTTT. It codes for CASSYGGGTDAFF.

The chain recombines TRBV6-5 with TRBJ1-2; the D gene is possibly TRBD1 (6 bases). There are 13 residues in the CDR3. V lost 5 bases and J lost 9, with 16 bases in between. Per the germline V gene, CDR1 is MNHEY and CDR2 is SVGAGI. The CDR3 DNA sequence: TGTGCCAGCAGTCCCCGCGGCAGGGACAGCTACACCTTC. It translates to CASSPRGRDSYTF.

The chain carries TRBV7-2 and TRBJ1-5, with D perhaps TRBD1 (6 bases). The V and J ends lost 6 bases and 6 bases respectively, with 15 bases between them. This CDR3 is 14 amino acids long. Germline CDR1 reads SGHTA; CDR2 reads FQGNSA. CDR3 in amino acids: CASRYTGPSQPQHF. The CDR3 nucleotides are TGTGCCAGCAGGTACACAGGGCCAAGTCAGCCCCAGCATTTT.

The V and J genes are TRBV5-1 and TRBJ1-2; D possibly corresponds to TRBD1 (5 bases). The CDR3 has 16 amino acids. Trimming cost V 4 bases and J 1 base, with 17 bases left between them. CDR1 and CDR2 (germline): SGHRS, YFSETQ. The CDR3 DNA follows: TGCGCCAGCAGCCCGTCGTTTGTACAGGTTAACTATGGCTACACCTTC. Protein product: CASSPSFVQVNYGYTF.

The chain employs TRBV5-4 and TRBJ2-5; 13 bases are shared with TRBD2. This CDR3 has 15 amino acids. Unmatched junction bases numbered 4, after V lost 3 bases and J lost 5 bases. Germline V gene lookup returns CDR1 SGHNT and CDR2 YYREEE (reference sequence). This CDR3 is CASSWGLAGRETQYF. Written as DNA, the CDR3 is TGTGCCAGCAGCTGGGGACTAGCGGGGCGGGAGACCCAGTACTTC.

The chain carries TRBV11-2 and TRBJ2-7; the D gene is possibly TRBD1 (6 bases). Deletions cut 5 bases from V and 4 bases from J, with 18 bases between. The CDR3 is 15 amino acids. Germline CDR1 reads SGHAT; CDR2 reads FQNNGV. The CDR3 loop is CASSLFEGDNYEQYF. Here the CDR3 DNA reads TGTGCCAGCAGCCTTTTCGAGGGGGACAATTACGAGCAGTACTTC.

The CDR3 DNA reads as TGTGCCAGCAGCATGCAGGGAGGTGGCTACACCTTC. This codes for CASSMQGGGYTF. The chain links TRBV7-9 to TRBJ1-2; D might be TRBD1 (5 bases). The CDR3 totals 12 residues. With 5 bases removed from V and 7 bases from J, the gap between germline ends came to 11 bases. CDR1 and CDR2 from the germline V gene are SEHNR and FQNEAQ (reference sequence).

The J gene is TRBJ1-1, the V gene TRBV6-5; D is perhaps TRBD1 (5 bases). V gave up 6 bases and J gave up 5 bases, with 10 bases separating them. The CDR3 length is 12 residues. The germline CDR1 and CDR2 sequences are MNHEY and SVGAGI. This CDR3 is CASRGGGTEAFF. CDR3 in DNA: TGTGCCAGCAGGGGGGGAGGGACTGAAGCTTTCTTT.

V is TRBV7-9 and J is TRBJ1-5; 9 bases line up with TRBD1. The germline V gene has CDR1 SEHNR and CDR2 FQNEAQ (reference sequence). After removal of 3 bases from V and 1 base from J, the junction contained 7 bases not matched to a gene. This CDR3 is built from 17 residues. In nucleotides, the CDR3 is TGTGCCAGCAGCTTTTGGGGACAGGGAACCAGCAATCAGCCCCAGCATTTT. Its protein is CASSFWGQGTSNQPQHF. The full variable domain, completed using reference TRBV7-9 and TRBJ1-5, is DTGVSQNPRHKITKRGQNVTFRCDPISEHNRLYWYRQTLGQGPEFLTYFQNEAQLEKSRLLSDRFSAERPKGSFSTLEIQRTEQGDSAMYLCASSFWGQGTSNQPQHFGDGTRLSIL.

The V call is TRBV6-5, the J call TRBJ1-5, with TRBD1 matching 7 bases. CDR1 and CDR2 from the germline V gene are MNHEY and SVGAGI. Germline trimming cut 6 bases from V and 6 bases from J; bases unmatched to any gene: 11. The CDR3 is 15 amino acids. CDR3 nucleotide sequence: TGTGCCAGCAGCCCCCGAAGGGGGCGCGGTCAGCCCCAGCATTTT. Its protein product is CASSPRRGRGQPQHF.

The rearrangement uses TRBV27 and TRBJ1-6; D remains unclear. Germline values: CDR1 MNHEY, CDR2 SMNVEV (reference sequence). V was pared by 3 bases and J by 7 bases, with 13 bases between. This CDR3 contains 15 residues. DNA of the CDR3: TGTGCCAGCAGTTTCTTCCCAGGTTCAAATTCACCCCTCCACTTT. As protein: CASSFFPGSNSPLHF.